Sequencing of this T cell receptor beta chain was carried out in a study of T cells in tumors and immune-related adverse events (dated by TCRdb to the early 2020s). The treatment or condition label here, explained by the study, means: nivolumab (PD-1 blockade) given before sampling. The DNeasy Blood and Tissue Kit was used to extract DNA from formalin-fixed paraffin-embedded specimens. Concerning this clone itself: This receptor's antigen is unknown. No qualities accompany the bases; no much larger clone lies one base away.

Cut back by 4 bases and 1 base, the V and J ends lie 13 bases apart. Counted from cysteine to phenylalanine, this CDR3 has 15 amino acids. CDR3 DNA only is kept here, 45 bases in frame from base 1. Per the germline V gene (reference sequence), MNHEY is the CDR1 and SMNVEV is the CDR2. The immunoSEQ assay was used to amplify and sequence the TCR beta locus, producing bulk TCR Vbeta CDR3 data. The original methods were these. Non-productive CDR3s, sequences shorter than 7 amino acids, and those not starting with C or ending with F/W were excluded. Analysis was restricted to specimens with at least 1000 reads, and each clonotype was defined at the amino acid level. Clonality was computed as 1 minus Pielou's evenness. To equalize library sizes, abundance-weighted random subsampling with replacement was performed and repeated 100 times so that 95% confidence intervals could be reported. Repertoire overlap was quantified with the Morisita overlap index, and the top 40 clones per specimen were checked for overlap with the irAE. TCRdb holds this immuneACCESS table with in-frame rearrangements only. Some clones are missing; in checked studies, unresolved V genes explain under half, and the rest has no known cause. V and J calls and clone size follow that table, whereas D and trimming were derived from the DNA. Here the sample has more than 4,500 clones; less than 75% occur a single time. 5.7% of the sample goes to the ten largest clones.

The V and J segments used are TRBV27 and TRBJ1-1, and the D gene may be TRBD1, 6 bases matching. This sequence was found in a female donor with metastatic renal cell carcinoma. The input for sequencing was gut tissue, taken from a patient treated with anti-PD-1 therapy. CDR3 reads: CASSSSRQANTEAFF. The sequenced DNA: TGTGCCAGCAGTTCTTCCAGACAGGCGAACACTGAAGCTTTCTTT.